This entry describes one T cell receptor beta chain. Its antigen remains unknown. The V end lost 1 base, the J end lost 4 bases, and 16 bases lay between the germline ends. This CDR3 comprises 17 residues. Germline assignment: CDR1 MGHDK and CDR2 SYGVNS. The data were taken from a study of T cell responses to AZD1222 COVID-19 vaccine. This table comes from immunoSEQ multiplex PCR, and its TCRdb copy is limited to in-frame clones, with some not included. The repertoire holds 120,000 or so clones, with approximately 90% as singletons. Overall study findings and caveats: Among the donors, most were white British and more were female, and clonal diversity was possibly underestimated.

The receptor was derived from an adult in good health. The chain employs TRBV25-1 and TRBJ1-4; D gene ambiguous. This specimen consisted of peripheral blood, obtained on day 0 of AZD1222 vaccination. CDR3 residues: CASSESRDSRINEKLFF. The CDR3 DNA sequence: TGTGCCAGCAGTGAATCAAGGGATTCGAGGATTAATGAAAAACTGTTTTTT. Filled out from reference TRBV25-1 and TRBJ1-4, the complete variable domain reads EADIYQTPRYLVIGTGKKITLECSQTMGHDKMYWYQQDPGMELHLIHYSYGVNSTEKGDLSSESTVSRIRTEHFPLTLESARPSHTSQYLCASSESRDSRINEKLFFGSGTQLSVL.